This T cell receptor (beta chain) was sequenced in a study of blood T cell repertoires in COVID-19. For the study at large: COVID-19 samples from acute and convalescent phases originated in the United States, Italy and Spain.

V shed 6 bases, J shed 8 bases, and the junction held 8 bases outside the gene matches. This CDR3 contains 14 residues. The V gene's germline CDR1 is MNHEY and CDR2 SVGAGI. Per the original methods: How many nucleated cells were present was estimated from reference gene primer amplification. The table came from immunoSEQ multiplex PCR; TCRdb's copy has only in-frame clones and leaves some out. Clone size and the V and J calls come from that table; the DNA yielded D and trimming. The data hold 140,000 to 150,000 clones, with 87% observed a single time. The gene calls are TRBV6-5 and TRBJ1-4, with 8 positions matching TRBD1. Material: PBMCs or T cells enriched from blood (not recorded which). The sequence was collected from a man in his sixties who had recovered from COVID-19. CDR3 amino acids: CASSDRGIGEKLFF. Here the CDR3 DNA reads TGTGCCAGCAGCGACAGGGGAATAGGGGAAAAACTGTTTTTT.